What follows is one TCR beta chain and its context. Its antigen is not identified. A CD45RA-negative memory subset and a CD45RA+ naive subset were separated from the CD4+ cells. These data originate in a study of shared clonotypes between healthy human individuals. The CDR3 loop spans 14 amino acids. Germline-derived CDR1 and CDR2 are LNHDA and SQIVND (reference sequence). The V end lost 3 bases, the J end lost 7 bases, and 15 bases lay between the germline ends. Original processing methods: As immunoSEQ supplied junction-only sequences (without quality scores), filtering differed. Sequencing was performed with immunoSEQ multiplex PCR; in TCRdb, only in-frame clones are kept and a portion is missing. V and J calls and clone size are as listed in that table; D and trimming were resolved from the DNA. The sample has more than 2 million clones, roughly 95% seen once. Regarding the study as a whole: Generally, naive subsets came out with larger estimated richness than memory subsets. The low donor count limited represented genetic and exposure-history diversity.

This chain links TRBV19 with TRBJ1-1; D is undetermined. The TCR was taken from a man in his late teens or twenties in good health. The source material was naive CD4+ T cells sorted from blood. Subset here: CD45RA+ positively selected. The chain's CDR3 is CASSIVRGGGEAFF. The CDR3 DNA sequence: TGTGCCAGTAGTATTGTGCGGGGAGGTGGTGAAGCTTTCTTT.